Described below is a single T cell receptor beta chain sequence and its context. Antigen: not known. This sample is part of a study of cytomegalovirus exposure and HLA in healthy donors. Study outcomes and limitations: Specificity of a few CMV-associated chains for CMV antigens was verified in vitro. Among TCR beta chains, those listed as cytomegalovirus-associated numbered fewer than 200. TCR beta V- and J-gene trimming, according to a later analysis, was linked to a missense DCLRE1C variant.

V lost 6 bases to trimming and J lost 0 bases; unmatched junction nucleotides: 2. This CDR3 contains 13 residues. The germline V gene has CDR1 SNHLY and CDR2 FYNNEI. A multiplex PCR was run with 60 Vbeta primers and 13 Jbeta primers. Sequenced by immunoSEQ multiplex PCR; TCRdb stores in-frame clones only, minus some. This table holds about 180,000 clones, about four fifths found once. The clonotype originates from a young man in good health and CMV-seropositive. This chain links TRBV2 with TRBJ2-7; TRBD1 aligns across 7 bases. Sequenced input: PBMCs. CDR3 sequence reads: CASRDRNSYEQYF. DNA for the CDR3: TGTGCCAGCAGGGACAGGAACTCCTACGAGCAGTACTTC.